Shown below are 18 T cell receptor beta chains from a single sample sequenced in a study of shared clonotypes between healthy human individuals. Profiling relied on immunoSEQ multiplex PCR, and the TCRdb table lists in-frame clones only, not all of them. Here the sample spans roughly 2.1 million clones, around 93% being singletons. Naive CD8 cells lacked CD45RO and underwent positive selection for CCR7, leaving out terminally differentiated effector memory CD45RA+ cells. Sequenced input: naive CD8+ T cells from PBMCs. These receptor sequences come from a man aged 18-30 years in good health. Some clones in this sample may be carry-over from other donors' samples.

The CDR3 spells CASSWSQGAGANVLTF. The CDR3 DNA reads TGCGCCAGCAGCTGGAGCCAGGGTGCTGGGGCCAACGTCCTGACTTTC. The chain recombines TRBV4-1 with TRBJ2-6; weak D call: TRBD1 (5 bases). The CDR3 is made up of 16 amino acids. V was trimmed by 5 bases and J by 2 bases, leaving 13 bases between them. CDR1 and CDR2 (germline): MGHRA, YSYEKL.

The rearrangement links TRBV28 to TRBJ2-3, with D maybe TRBD2 (6 bases). CDR1 MDHEN and CDR2 SYDVKM come from the germline V gene. The CDR3 covers 14 residues. The V gene lost 1 base and the J gene lost 6 bases, with 11 bases spanning the gap. The CDR3 sequence: CASSLFVLADTQYF. CDR3 sequence (DNA): TGTGCCAGCAGTTTATTTGTCCTAGCGGATACGCAGTATTTT. Looking up the rest from reference TRBV28 and TRBJ2-3 gives the full variable domain: DVKVTQSSRYLVKRTGEKVFLECVQDMDHENMFWYRQDPGLGLRLIYFSYDVKMKEKGDIPEGYSVSREKKERFSLILESASTNQTSMYLCASSLFVLADTQYFGPGTRLTVL.

The J gene is TRBJ1-1, the V gene TRBV7-3; no firm D call. Germline V gene data show CDR1 as SGHTA and CDR2 as FQGTGA. The CDR3 has 12 amino acids. V was clipped by 2 bases and J by 5 bases, with 6 bases between them. CDR3 residues: CASSLDGTEAFF. CDR3 nucleotide sequence: TGTGCCAGCAGCTTAGATGGGACTGAAGCTTTCTTT.

The rearrangement links TRBV28 to TRBJ1-1, with 8 positions matching TRBD1. This CDR3 spans 15 amino acids. Germline CDR1 reads MDHEN; CDR2 reads SYDVKM. Trimming cost V 6 bases and J 4 bases; bases outside gene matches: 10. CDR3 sequence (DNA): TGTGCCAGCAGCCTCCTAAGACAGGGGAGCACTGAAGCTTTCTTT. Protein product: CASSLLRQGSTEAFF.

This rearrangement joins TRBV30 to TRBJ2-5; 9 bases agree with TRBD1. The J call may be mistaken, given a closer DNA end match to TRBJ2-7. The CDR3 consists of 14 residues. Germline loops: CDR1 GTSNPN, CDR2 SVGIG (reference sequence). The CDR3 DNA sequence: TGTGCCTGGAGTTCGGGACAGGGCGACAACGAGCAGTACTTC. This gives the protein CAWSSGQGDNEQYF.

This chain connects TRBV29-1 to TRBJ2-7; D is unresolved. Trimming took 7 bases from V and 0 from J, leaving 7 bases between them. This CDR3 spans 11 amino acids. Per the germline V gene, CDR1 is SQVTM and CDR2 is ANQGSEA. CDR3 bases: TGCAGCGGCCTAGGCTCCTACGAGCAGTACTTC. Protein: CSGLGSYEQYF.

Details on this clone: The sample contains more than one DNA sequence encoding this CDR3. The chain joins TRBV27 to TRBJ2-1; the D gene is possibly TRBD1 (6 bases). Trimming cost V 2 bases and J 2 bases, with 7 bases left between them. Germline V gene data show CDR1 as MNHEY and CDR2 as SMNVEV (reference sequence). The CDR3 runs 14 residues. CDR3 residues: CASSLRTAYNEQFF. The CDR3 DNA follows: TGTGCCAGCAGTTTACGGACAGCCTACAATGAGCAGTTCTTC.

The genes are TRBV9 and TRBJ2-1, with D perhaps matching TRBD2 (5 bases). Germline lookup yields CDR1 SGDLS and CDR2 YYNGEE. The germline V and J ends were trimmed by 3 bases and 8 bases, with 12 bases remaining between them. CDR3 length equals 13 residues. The CDR3 nucleotides read TGTGCCAGCAGCGGCCGGGATGGCGATGAGCAGTTCTTC. This sequence encodes CASSGRDGDEQFF.

Only a few counts were recorded for this clone. The CDR3 coding sequence is TGTGCCAGCAGTACCTCAAGGGACCTCATGAACACTGAAGCTTTCTTT. It specifies CASSTSRDLMNTEAFF. This sequence joins TRBV27 and TRBJ1-1; D possibly corresponds to TRBD1 (5 bases). CDR1 is MNHEY and CDR2 is SMNVEV in the germline V gene (reference sequence). The V and J ends lost 5 bases and 0 bases respectively, with 16 bases between them. The CDR3 length is 16 residues.

This clone appeared once. This chain uses TRBV4-3 with TRBJ1-1, with D unresolved. V lost 5 bases, J lost 2 bases, and 12 bases lay in between. CDR3 length: 14 amino acids. Per germline, CDR1 LGHNA and CDR2 YSLEER. The CDR3: CASSKLPTNTEAFF. The CDR3 nucleotides are TGCGCCAGCAGCAAACTCCCTACCAACACTGAAGCTTTCTTT.

The chain carries TRBV7-9 and TRBJ1-1; D gene ambiguous. The CDR3 extends over 13 amino acids. Trimming cost V 1 base and J 6 bases, with 9 bases left between them. CDR1 and CDR2 from the germline V gene are SEHNR and FQNEAQ (reference sequence). The CDR3 is CASSLDAGSEAFF. CDR3 DNA: TGTGCCAGCAGCTTAGATGCGGGCTCTGAAGCTTTCTTT.

DNA of the CDR3: TGTGCCAGCAGTTTATACGGGAGGGCCGGTAGCAATGAGCAGTTCTTC. Translation: CASSLYGRAGSNEQFF. V is TRBV27 and J is TRBJ2-1; the match to TRBD2 covers 8 bases. V was pared by 1 base and J by 6 bases, with 8 bases of the junction left unmatched. Germline V CDR1 and CDR2: MNHEY, SMNVEV (reference sequence). The CDR3 has 16 residues.

The gene calls are TRBV28 and TRBJ1-6; no reliable D call. The CDR3 is 15 amino acids. The ends were cut back, 3 bases at V and 6 bases at J, with 12 bases in the middle. CDR1 MDHEN and CDR2 SYDVKM come from the germline V gene. In DNA form, the CDR3 reads TGTGCCAGCAGTTTTCGTACGGCCGGTAATTCACCCCTCCACTTT. This codes for CASSFRTAGNSPLHF.

V and J are TRBV7-9 and TRBJ2-2, with a weak D call TRBD1 (6 bases). Per germline, CDR1 SEHNR and CDR2 FQNEAQ (reference sequence). The CDR3 sequence is 14 residues long. V was trimmed by 1 base and J by 6 bases, leaving 9 bases between them. This CDR3 is CASSLDRASGELFF. CDR3 bases: TGTGCCAGCAGCTTAGACAGGGCGTCCGGGGAGCTGTTTTTT.

The J gene is TRBJ1-2, the V gene TRBV7-3; no firm D call. Trimming took off 7 bases at V and 2 bases at J, with 26 bases between the two ends. The CDR3 sequence is 18 residues long. Germline assignment: CDR1 SGHTA and CDR2 FQGTGA. The CDR3 here is CASNNPGQAPDPNYGYTF. In DNA, the CDR3 is TGTGCCAGCAACAATCCTGGGCAGGCCCCGGATCCCAACTATGGCTACACCTTC.

The chain uses TRBV2 and TRBJ2-3, with 10 bases that match TRBD2. There are 16 residues in the CDR3. The trim removed 5 bases at V and 2 bases at J, leaving 7 bases unmatched. Germline-derived CDR1 and CDR2 are SNHLY and FYNNEI. CDR3: CASSIGLAVYTDTQYF. The DNA for the CDR3 is TGTGCCAGCAGTATAGGACTAGCGGTTTACACAGATACGCAGTATTTT.

The chain employs TRBV18 and TRBJ2-2; 8 nucleotides match TRBD1. V was pared by 5 bases and J by 6 bases, with 11 bases of the junction left unmatched. CDR1 is KGHSH and CDR2 is LQKENI in the germline V gene. This CDR3 has 16 amino acids. In nucleotides, the CDR3 is TGTGCCAGCTCATCGAACGAGGGACAGGATGCCGGGGAGCTGTTTTTT. It is translated as CASSSNEGQDAGELFF.

J is TRBJ2-1 and V is TRBV29-1; the match to TRBD1 covers 8 bases. Germline-derived CDR1 and CDR2 are SQVTM and ANQGSEA. The junction had 2 bases not matched to a gene; V was cut back by 2 bases and J by 2 bases. CDR3 length: 14 amino acids. The CDR3 loop is CSVEPGQAYNEQFF. DNA for the CDR3: TGCAGCGTTGAACCGGGACAGGCCTACAATGAGCAGTTCTTC.